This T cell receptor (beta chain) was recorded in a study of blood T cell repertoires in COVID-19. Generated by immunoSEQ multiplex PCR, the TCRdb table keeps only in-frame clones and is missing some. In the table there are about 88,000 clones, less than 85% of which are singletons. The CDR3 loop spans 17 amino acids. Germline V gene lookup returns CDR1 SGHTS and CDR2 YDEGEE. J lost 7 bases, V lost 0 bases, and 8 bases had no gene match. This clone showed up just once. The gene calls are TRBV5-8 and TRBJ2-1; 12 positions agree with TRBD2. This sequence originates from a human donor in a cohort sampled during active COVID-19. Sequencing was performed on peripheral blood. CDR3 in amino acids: CASSLALLAGGSNEQFF. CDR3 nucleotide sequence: TGTGCCAGCAGCTTGGCCCTACTAGCGGGGGGTTCAAATGAGCAGTTCTTC. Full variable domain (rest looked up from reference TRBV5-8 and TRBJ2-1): EAGVTQSPTHLIKTRGQQATLRCSPISGHTSVYWYQQALGLGLQFLLWYDEGEERNRGNFPPRFSGRQFPNYSSELNVNALELEDSALYLCASSLALLAGGSNEQFFGPGTRLTVL.